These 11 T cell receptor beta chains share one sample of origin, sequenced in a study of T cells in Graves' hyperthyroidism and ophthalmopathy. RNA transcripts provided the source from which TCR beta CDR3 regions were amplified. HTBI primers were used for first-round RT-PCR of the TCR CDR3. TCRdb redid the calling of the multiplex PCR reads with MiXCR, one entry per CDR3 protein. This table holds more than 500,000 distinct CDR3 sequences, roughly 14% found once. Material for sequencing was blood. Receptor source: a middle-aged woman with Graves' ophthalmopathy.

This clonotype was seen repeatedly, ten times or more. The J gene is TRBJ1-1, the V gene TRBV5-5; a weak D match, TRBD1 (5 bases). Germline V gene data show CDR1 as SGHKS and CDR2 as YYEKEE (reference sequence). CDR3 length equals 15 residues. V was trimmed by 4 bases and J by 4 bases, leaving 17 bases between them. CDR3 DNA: TGTGCCAGCAGCCTTCCAGGGAGGCAGGCCACTGAAGCTTTCTTT. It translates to CASSLPGRQATEAFF.

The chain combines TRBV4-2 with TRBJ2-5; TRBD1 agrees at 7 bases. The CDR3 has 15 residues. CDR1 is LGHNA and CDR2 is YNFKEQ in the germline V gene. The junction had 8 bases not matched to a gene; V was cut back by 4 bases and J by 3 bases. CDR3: CASSRTDRDKETQYF. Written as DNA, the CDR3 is TGTGCCAGCAGCCGCACCGACAGGGACAAAGAGACCCAGTACTTC.

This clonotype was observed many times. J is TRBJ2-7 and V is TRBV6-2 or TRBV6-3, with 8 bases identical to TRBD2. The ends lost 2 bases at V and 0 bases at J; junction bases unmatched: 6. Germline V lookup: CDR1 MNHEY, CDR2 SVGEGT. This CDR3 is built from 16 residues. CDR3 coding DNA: TGTGCCAGCAGTTACCCCCCGGGAGGGCGCTCCTACGAGCAGTACTTC. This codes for CASSYPPGGRSYEQYF.

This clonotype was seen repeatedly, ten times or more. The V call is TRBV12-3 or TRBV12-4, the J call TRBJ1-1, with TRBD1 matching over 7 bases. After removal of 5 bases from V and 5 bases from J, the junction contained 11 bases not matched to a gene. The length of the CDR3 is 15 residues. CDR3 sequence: CASSVLAGGNTEAFF. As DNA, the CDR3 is TGTGCCAGCAGTGTTTTAGCAGGGGGAAATACTGAAGCTTTCTTT.

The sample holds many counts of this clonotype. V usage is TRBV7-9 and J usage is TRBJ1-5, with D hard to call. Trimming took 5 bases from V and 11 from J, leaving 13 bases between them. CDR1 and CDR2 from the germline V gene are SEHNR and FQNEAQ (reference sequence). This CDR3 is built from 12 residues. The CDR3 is CASSLLTGAQHF. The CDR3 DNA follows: TGTGCCAGCAGCCTTCTGACCGGAGCCCAGCATTTT.

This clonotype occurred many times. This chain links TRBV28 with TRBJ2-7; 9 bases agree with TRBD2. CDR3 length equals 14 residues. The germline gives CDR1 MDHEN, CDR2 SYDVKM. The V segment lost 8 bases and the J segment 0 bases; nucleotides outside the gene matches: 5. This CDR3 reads CASLRAGGSYEQYF. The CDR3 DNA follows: TGTGCCAGCCTTCGAGCGGGAGGCTCCTACGAGCAGTACTTC.

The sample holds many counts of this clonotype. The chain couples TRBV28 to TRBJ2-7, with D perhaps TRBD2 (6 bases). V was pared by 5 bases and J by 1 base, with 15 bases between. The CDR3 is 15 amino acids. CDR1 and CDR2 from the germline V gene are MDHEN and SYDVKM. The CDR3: CASSPHHAGSYEQYF. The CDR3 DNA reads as TGTGCCAGCAGTCCTCACCATGCGGGGTCCTACGAGCAGTACTTC.

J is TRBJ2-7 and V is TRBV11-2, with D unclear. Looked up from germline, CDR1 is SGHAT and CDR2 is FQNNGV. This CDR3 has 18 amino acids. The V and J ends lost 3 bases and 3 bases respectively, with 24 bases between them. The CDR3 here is CASSFHISSAGRLYEQYF. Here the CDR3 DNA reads TGTGCCAGCAGCTTTCATATTTCATCAGCAGGACGGCTCTACGAGCAGTACTTC.

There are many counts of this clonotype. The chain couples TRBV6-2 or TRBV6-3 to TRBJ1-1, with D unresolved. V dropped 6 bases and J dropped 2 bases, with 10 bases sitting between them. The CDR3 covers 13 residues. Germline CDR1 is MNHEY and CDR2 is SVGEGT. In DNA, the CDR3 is TGTGCCAGCAGACCGCTGGGTAACACTGAAGCTTTCTTT. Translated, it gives CASRPLGNTEAFF.

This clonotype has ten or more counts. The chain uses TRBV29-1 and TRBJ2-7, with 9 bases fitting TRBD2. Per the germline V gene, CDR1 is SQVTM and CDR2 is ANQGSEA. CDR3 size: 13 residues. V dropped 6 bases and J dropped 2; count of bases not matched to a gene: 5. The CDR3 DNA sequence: TGCAGCGTCACACTAGCGGGCACCTACGAGCAGTACTTC. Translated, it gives CSVTLAGTYEQYF.

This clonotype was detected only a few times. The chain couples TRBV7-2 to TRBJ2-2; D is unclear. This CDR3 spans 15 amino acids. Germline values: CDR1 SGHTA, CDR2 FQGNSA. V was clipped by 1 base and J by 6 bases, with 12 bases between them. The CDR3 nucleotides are TGTGCCAGCAGCTTAGGTGGCCCAGGATCCGGGGAGCTGTTTTTT. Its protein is CASSLGGPGSGELFF.